Included here is one TCR beta chain sequence, with context. Other DNA sequences in the sample encode the same CDR3. The length of the CDR3 is 16 residues. V dropped 1 base and J dropped 4; count of bases not matched to a gene: 7. The germline V gene encodes CDR1 SGHRS and CDR2 YFSETQ. These data originate in a study of blood T cell repertoires in COVID-19. The repertoire was sequenced with immunoSEQ multiplex PCR; TCRdb's copy has only in-frame clones and lacks some. Found here are some 95,000 clones, approximately 91% of them singletons; the top ten hold about 1.7%. The material sequenced was peripheral blood. The rearrangement joins TRBV5-1 to TRBJ2-5, with 10 bases matching TRBD2. This clonotype was obtained from a human donor with active COVID-19. The donor label of this sample is uncertain. CDR3 sequence reads: CASSLRSSGGLETQYF. The CDR3 DNA is TGCGCCAGCAGCTTGCGGTCTAGCGGGGGATTAGAGACCCAGTACTTC.